The rows below give T cell receptor beta chains drawn from one sample of a study of T cells in Graves' hyperthyroidism and ophthalmopathy. TCRdb called the multiplex PCR reads again in MiXCR, with one record for every CDR3 protein. Here the sample spans 550,000 to 800,000 distinct CDR3 sequences, about 15% being singletons. Sequencing was performed on blood. Receptor source: a man aged 18 to 29 with Graves' hyperthyroidism. The CDR3 runs from the conserved cysteine through the conserved F or W. Each record gives: V gene, J gene, D gene, clone size, CDR3 DNA, CDR3 protein. The D gene is left open where the match is weak. The size field is filled for only some rows; it gives once, few, many or a size class.

V: TRBV11-3
J: TRBJ2-5
D: .
size: many
DNA: TGTGCCAGCAACAGTCGCGGACAAGAGACCCAGTACTTC
CDR3: CASNSRGQETQYF

V: TRBV7-9
J: TRBJ2-5
D: .
size: many
DNA: TGTGCCAGCAGCTCCGGGACTCTCCAGGGGGAGACCCAGTACTTC
CDR3: CASSSGTLQGETQYF

V: TRBV19
J: TRBJ1-3
D: .
size: .
DNA: TGTGCCAGTATGTACAGTTTCTCTGGAAACACCATATATTTT
CDR3: CASMYSFSGNTIYF

V: TRBV20-1
J: TRBJ1-2
D: .
size: .
DNA: TGCAGTGCTCGCGCAAGCAGTCCAAACTATGGCTACACCTTC
CDR3: CSARASSPNYGYTF

V: TRBV7-6
J: TRBJ1-1
D: .
size: many
DNA: TGTGCCAGCAGCTTAGTTCTGACTGAAGCTTTCTTT
CDR3: CASSLVLTEAFF

V: TRBV2
J: TRBJ2-1
D: .
size: many
DNA: TGTGCCAGCAGTGGGGGCAGGAACAATGAGCAGTTCTTC
CDR3: CASSGGRNNEQFF

V: TRBV28
J: TRBJ1-5
D: TRBD1
size: .
DNA: TGTGCCAGCTACGAGGGGGCTGGGCAGCCCCAGCATTTT
CDR3: CASYEGAGQPQHF

V: TRBV3-1
J: TRBJ2-7
D: .
size: many
DNA: TGTGCCAGCAGCCGCTTCTCCTACGAGCAGTACTTC
CDR3: CASSRFSYEQYF

V: TRBV19
J: TRBJ2-2
D: TRBD2
size: few
DNA: TGTGCCAGTAGTCCGGGACTAAGAACCGGGGAGCTGTTTTTT
CDR3: CASSPGLRTGELFF

V: TRBV12-5
J: TRBJ2-1
D: .
size: many
DNA: TGTGCTAGTGGTTCCGGGACAACGGATGAGCAGTTCTTC
CDR3: CASGSGTTDEQFF

V: TRBV7-3
J: TRBJ2-3
D: TRBD2
size: .
DNA: TGTGCCAGCAGCTGGATGACTAGCGGGATCGATACGCAGTATTTT
CDR3: CASSWMTSGIDTQYF

V: TRBV7-3
J: TRBJ2-1
D: .
size: few
DNA: TGTGCCAGCAGCTTCAACGCGGGTGAGCAGTTCTTC
CDR3: CASSFNAGEQFF

V: TRBV24-1
J: TRBJ2-7
D: .
size: many
DNA: TGTGCCACCAGTGAAACAGGGAGAGGGTCCTACGAGCAGTACTTC
CDR3: CATSETGRGSYEQYF

V: TRBV7-9
J: TRBJ2-1
D: TRBD2
size: many
DNA: TGTGCCAGCAGCTTCGGGGGAGGGGCCACTTATCCTCCTATTCGTGAGCAGTTCTTC
CDR3: CASSFGGGATYPPIREQFF

V: TRBV15
J: TRBJ1-2
D: .
size: .
DNA: TGTGCCACCAGCAGAGAATTTCGAGGGGGCTACACCTTC
CDR3: CATSREFRGGYTF

V: TRBV20-1
J: TRBJ2-1
D: .
size: many
DNA: TGCAGTGCACCGTCCTACAATGAGCAGTTCTTC
CDR3: CSAPSYNEQFF

V: TRBV28
J: TRBJ2-7
D: TRBD1
size: many
DNA: TGTGCCAGCAACCTAGGACAGGGTTACGAGCAGTACTTC
CDR3: CASNLGQGYEQYF

V: TRBV18
J: TRBJ2-1
D: TRBD1
size: few
DNA: TGTGCCAGCTCACCAACCGGGACAGGGGGCGCACGGAATGAGCAGTTCTTC
CDR3: CASSPTGTGGARNEQFF

V: TRBV12-3/TRBV12-4
J: TRBJ2-7
D: TRBD2
size: .
DNA: TGTGCCAGCAGAACGACTAGCGGGAGGGCCGGCGAGCAGTACTTC
CDR3: CASRTTSGRAGEQYF

V: TRBV20-1
J: TRBJ2-1
D: TRBD2
size: many
DNA: TGCAGTGCTAGAAAATATTTCAGGACTAGCGGCTCCTACAATGAGCAGTTCTTC
CDR3: CSARKYFRTSGSYNEQFF

V: TRBV6-1
J: TRBJ2-7
D: TRBD2
size: many
DNA: TGTGCCAGCAGCCCCGGGAGGGGCGGGGAGCAGTACTTC
CDR3: CASSPGRGGEQYF

V: TRBV2
J: TRBJ1-2
D: .
size: many
DNA: TGTGCCAGCAGTCCGTACGAGGGGGATGGCTACACCTTC
CDR3: CASSPYEGDGYTF

V: TRBV7-2
J: TRBJ2-7
D: TRBD1
size: .
DNA: TGTGCCAGCAGCCCCTGGGACAGCCTAACCTACGAGCAGTACTTC
CDR3: CASSPWDSLTYEQYF

V: TRBV2
J: TRBJ1-2
D: .
size: many
DNA: TGTGCCAGCGGTGACTATGGCTACACCTTC
CDR3: CASGDYGYTF

V: TRBV2
J: TRBJ1-1
D: .
size: many
DNA: TGTGCCAGCAGTGTGGAGGTCAGAAACACTGAAGCTTTCTTT
CDR3: CASSVEVRNTEAFF

V: TRBV4-1
J: TRBJ2-7
D: .
size: .
DNA: TGCGCCAGCAGCCACCCTCCGGGGCTAGCGATCTCCTACGAGCAGTACTTC
CDR3: CASSHPPGLAISYEQYF

V: TRBV24-1
J: TRBJ2-1
D: .
size: .
DNA: TGTGCCACCAGTGATTTAATTAGCGGCGCGCAGTTCTTC
CDR3: CATSDLISGAQFF

V: TRBV12-5
J: TRBJ2-2
D: .
size: .
DNA: TGTGCTAGTGGTTTGGGCGGAACGGGCGGGGAGCTGTTTTTT
CDR3: CASGLGGTGGELFF

V: TRBV9
J: TRBJ2-1
D: TRBD2
size: .
DNA: TGTGCCAGCAGTAATCCAGGGACTAGCGGCTCCTACAATGAGCAGTTCTTC
CDR3: CASSNPGTSGSYNEQFF

V: TRBV2
J: TRBJ1-5
D: .
size: many
DNA: TGTGCCAGCAGTGAAGAGGGTGATCAGCCCCAGCATTTT
CDR3: CASSEEGDQPQHF

V: TRBV12-5
J: TRBJ1-1
D: .
size: many
DNA: TGTGCTAGTGGCCCGGGACACAGTACTGGGGGCACTGAAGCTTTCTTT
CDR3: CASGPGHSTGGTEAFF

V: TRBV28
J: TRBJ1-3
D: .
size: few
DNA: TGTGCCAGCATTACTCCGACACACGGTGCCGGAAACACCATATATTTT
CDR3: CASITPTHGAGNTIYF

V: TRBV28
J: TRBJ1-1
D: .
size: few
DNA: TGTGCCAGCACCCTGGATATGAACACTGAAGCTTTCTTT
CDR3: CASTLDMNTEAFF

V: TRBV27
J: TRBJ2-1
D: .
size: few
DNA: TGTGCCAGCAGTCCCTGGGCCCATGCGGGTGAGCAGTTCTTC
CDR3: CASSPWAHAGEQFF

V: TRBV18
J: TRBJ1-3
D: .
size: .
DNA: TGTGCCAGCTCATTATATCAGGGGAACTCTGGAAACACCATATATTTT
CDR3: CASSLYQGNSGNTIYF

V: TRBV3-1
J: TRBJ2-4
D: .
size: .
DNA: TGTGCCAGCAGCCAACGAACCGGGCTTGTAGCCAAAAACATTCAGTACTTC
CDR3: CASSQRTGLVAKNIQYF

V: TRBV12-3/TRBV12-4
J: TRBJ2-3
D: TRBD2
size: many
DNA: TGTGCCAGCAGAGGACTAGCGGTACAGGGCCCCACAGATACGCAGTATTTT
CDR3: CASRGLAVQGPTDTQYF

V: TRBV30
J: TRBJ2-1
D: .
size: few
DNA: TGTGCCTGGAGTGTATTTAATGAGCAGTTCTTC
CDR3: CAWSVFNEQFF

V: TRBV30
J: TRBJ2-5
D: TRBD2
size: many
DNA: TGTGCCTGGAGTCCCAATTTCGGACTAGCCACGTTTGAGACCCAGTACTTC
CDR3: CAWSPNFGLATFETQYF

V: TRBV12-5
J: TRBJ2-7
D: .
size: .
DNA: TGTGCTAGTGCCACTTCACTACCCCCCGAGCAGTACTTC
CDR3: CASATSLPPEQYF

V: TRBV28
J: TRBJ1-4
D: .
size: .
DNA: TGTGCCAGCAGTCCCACAGGGTTAGGGGAAAAACCGTTTTTT
CDR3: CASSPTGLGEKPFF

V: TRBV28
J: TRBJ1-2
D: .
size: many
DNA: TGTGCCAGCAGCCTACCTCGCGTGCAGGGAGGTGGCTACACCTTC
CDR3: CASSLPRVQGGGYTF

V: TRBV29-1
J: TRBJ2-2
D: .
size: few
DNA: TGCAGCGTCACCAGGGCGAACACCGGGGAGCTGTTTTTT
CDR3: CSVTRANTGELFF

V: TRBV25-1
J: TRBJ2-5
D: .
size: few
DNA: TGTGCCAGCAGCGCGGGTCTTTCTAGAGAAGAAGAGACCCAGTACTTC
CDR3: CASSAGLSREEETQYF

V: TRBV6-1
J: TRBJ2-7
D: .
size: many
DNA: TGTGCCAGCAGTTTAGGACGTGATCACGAGCAGTACTTC
CDR3: CASSLGRDHEQYF

V: TRBV7-2
J: TRBJ2-3
D: TRBD2
size: .
DNA: TGTGCTTCGGGCGGGAGCTACACAGATACGCAGTATTTT
CDR3: CASGGSYTDTQYF

V: TRBV6-1
J: TRBJ2-1
D: TRBD2
size: few
DNA: TGTGCCAGCAGTCCGGTAGCGGGAGGGCCGGGGAAGTTCTTC
CDR3: CASSPVAGGPGKFF

V: TRBV7-8
J: TRBJ2-7
D: .
size: many
DNA: TGTGCCAGCAGAAGAGGACGCTTCGGGAGCTCCTACGAGCAGTACTTC
CDR3: CASRRGRFGSSYEQYF